This is a list of T cell receptor beta chains from one sample in a study of response to subunit inactivated influenza vaccine. TCRdb recomputed calls from the RT-PCR reads with MiXCR, one row per CDR3 protein. The table includes over 750,000 distinct CDR3 sequences, about 20% detected once. The sample was PBMCs from blood, taken around 5 days after vaccination. The receptor source for this set is a man aged 50-59 years who received an inactivated influenza vaccine. Both conserved end residues are part of each CDR3. D genes are given only for firm matches. A row's size may be missing; if present it is once, few, many or a size class.

clone_size j_call d_call v_call cdr3_nt cdr3_aa
few TRBJ2-3 TRBD2 TRBV6-1 TGTGCCAGCAGGGGACTAGTCGGCACAGATACGCAGTATTTT CASRGLVGTDTQYF
NA TRBJ2-3 TRBD2 TRBV20-1 TGCAGTGCTAGTAATAGCGGGGGGTTGGCAGATACGCAGTATTTT CSASNSGGLADTQYF
NA TRBJ1-5 NA TRBV7-2 TGTGCCAGCAGCTTAGGGGCCAGGGTCAATAGCAATCAGCCCCAGCATTTT CASSLGARVNSNQPQHF
NA TRBJ2-2 NA TRBV3-1 TGTGCCAGCAGCCACAGCACCGGGGAGCTGTTTTTT CASSHSTGELFF
few TRBJ2-1 NA TRBV11-2 TGTGCCAGCAGCTTAGATGATTCAGGGACGGTCCGGGAGCAGTTCTTC CASSLDDSGTVREQFF
few TRBJ2-1 TRBD2 TRBV20-1 TGCAGTGCTAGAGCTGGGCTAGCGGGGGCCCTAGATGAGCAGTTCTTC CSARAGLAGALDEQFF
few TRBJ2-5 NA TRBV4-2 TGTGCCAGCAGCCAAGAACATTTTCGGGAGACCCAGTACTTC CASSQEHFRETQYF
many TRBJ2-1 NA TRBV5-1 TGCGCCAGCAGCCTAGAGCCGGGACTGGGGTTCTACAATGAGCAGTTCTTC CASSLEPGLGFYNEQFF
NA TRBJ1-6 NA TRBV7-9 TGTGCCAGCAGCTTAGGACGGGGACGAGTGAACTCACCCCTCCACTTT CASSLGRGRVNSPLHF
many TRBJ2-5 TRBD2 TRBV12-3/TRBV12-4 TGTGCCAGCAGACGGACTAGCGCAGAGACCCAGTACTTC CASRRTSAETQYF
NA TRBJ1-3 NA TRBV12-3/TRBV12-4 TGTGCCAGCAGTCAGATGGACACCATATATTTT CASSQMDTIYF
few TRBJ2-6 NA TRBV11-2 TGTGCCAGCAGCTACCCCCTGAGGGGGGGGATCTCTGGGGCCAACGTCCTGACTTTC CASSYPLRGGISGANVLTF
few TRBJ2-2 TRBD2 TRBV7-6 TGTGCCAGCAGCTTTAGCGGGGGGACAACCCCCGGGGAGCTGTTTTTT CASSFSGGTTPGELFF
NA TRBJ2-7 NA TRBV5-1 TGCGCCAGCAGCAGAGACCCACACACCACCTACGAGCAGTACTTC CASSRDPHTTYEQYF
NA TRBJ2-1 TRBD2 TRBV5-1 TGCGCCAGCAGCTTGAGCGGGGGGGCAGTCCGCGAGCAGTTCTTC CASSLSGGAVREQFF
few TRBJ2-2 NA TRBV5-1 TGCGCCAGCAGCTTTGCGGGCATCTTAACCGGGGAGCTGTTTTTT CASSFAGILTGELFF
NA TRBJ2-1 NA TRBV20-1 TGCAGTGCTTCCTCCCCGGGCTTAATGGATGAGCAGTTCTTC CSASSPGLMDEQFF
few TRBJ2-5 NA TRBV25-1 TGTGCCAGCAGTGAGTCCGGGGTCGGCCACAAAGAGACCCAGTACTTC CASSESGVGHKETQYF
few TRBJ2-7 NA TRBV5-6 TGTGCCAGCAGCTTGGGGACCGTTGAGTACTTC CASSLGTVEYF
NA TRBJ2-3 NA TRBV12-3/TRBV12-4 TGTGCCAGCAGTTTGGCGGGTGTCCGCACAGATACGCAGTATTTT CASSLAGVRTDTQYF
many TRBJ2-3 NA TRBV12-3/TRBV12-4 TGTGCCAGCAGTAGACAGCGTTGGGATACGCAGTATTTT CASSRQRWDTQYF
NA TRBJ2-3 NA TRBV7-2 TGTGCCAGCAGCTTACGTTCGGTGATGTTGACAGATACGCAGTATTTT CASSLRSVMLTDTQYF
NA TRBJ2-7 NA TRBV12-3/TRBV12-4 TGTGCCAGCAGCAAAACGGGGACACCCCTCGAGCAGTACTTC CASSKTGTPLEQYF
NA TRBJ2-3 TRBD1 TRBV6-5 TGTGCCAGCAGTTATCACCGGGACAGCTCTGGTACGCAGTATTTT CASSYHRDSSGTQYF
NA TRBJ2-7 TRBD2 TRBV20-1 TGCAGTGCTAGGGCCCATGGACGGGGGGGGGACGAGCAGTACTTC CSARAHGRGGDEQYF
few TRBJ1-5 NA TRBV4-3 TGCGCCAGCAGCCAAGATTCAGCCTGGGGGGGCTCCAATCAGCCCCAGCATTTT CASSQDSAWGGSNQPQHF
NA TRBJ2-1 NA TRBV11-2 TGTGCCAGCAGCTTACGTATAGCGTCGAGCTCCTACAATGAGCAGTTCTTC CASSLRIASSSYNEQFF
NA TRBJ2-7 NA TRBV5-6 TGTGCCAGCAGCTTGGCTCACCAGTACGAGCAGTACTTC CASSLAHQYEQYF
NA TRBJ2-3 NA TRBV4-2 TGTGCCAGCAGCCAAGAGGGGACATACACAGATACGCAGTATTTT CASSQEGTYTDTQYF
NA TRBJ2-7 NA TRBV10-2 TGCGCCAGCCGCTCGAATAGATACGAGCAGTACTTC CASRSNRYEQYF
few TRBJ2-7 NA TRBV15 TGTGCCACCAGCAGGGACGCAGGGTCTAGGTCCTACGAGCAGTACTTC CATSRDAGSRSYEQYF
NA TRBJ1-1 NA TRBV7-9 TGTGCCAGCAGCTTAGGGTCCTCTGGGGAAGCTTTCTTT CASSLGSSGEAFF
few TRBJ1-4 TRBD1 TRBV11-2 TGTGCCACAGGGGGAATGACTAATGAAAAACTGTTTTTT CATGGMTNEKLFF
NA TRBJ2-7 NA TRBV5-5 TGTGCCAGCAGCTTGGAAGGGGTAAGCGAGCAGTACTTC CASSLEGVSEQYF
few TRBJ2-7 TRBD1 TRBV7-9 TGTGCCAGCAGCTTAAGGACAGGGGGCAGCGAGCAGTACTTC CASSLRTGGSEQYF
NA TRBJ1-3 NA TRBV10-3 TGTGCCATCAGCCCGACGGGGCAGAACACCATATATTTT CAISPTGQNTIYF
NA TRBJ1-5 TRBD1 TRBV19 TGTGCCAGTATCCGGGACAGGGATAGCAATCAGCCCCAGCATTTT CASIRDRDSNQPQHF
NA TRBJ2-7 NA TRBV5-1 TGCGCCAGCAGCTCGCTACAGGGAAAAAAGCCCTACGAGCAGTACTTC CASSSLQGKKPYEQYF
few TRBJ1-1 NA TRBV4-1 TGCGCCAGCAGCCAAGATCTCCGGGACCCCTCTGAAGCTTTCTTT CASSQDLRDPSEAFF
NA TRBJ1-6 NA TRBV7-9 TGTGCCAGCAGCTCACAGGGACTTGCTAAGGCACCCCTCCACTTT CASSSQGLAKAPLHF
NA TRBJ1-6 TRBD1 TRBV5-5 TGTGCCAGCAGCTTTGGGGGGGACAGTTATTCACCCCTCCACTTT CASSFGGDSYSPLHF
NA TRBJ2-7 NA TRBV12-3/TRBV12-4 TGTGCCAGCAGTGACAGCACAAGGGGCTACGAGCAGTACTTC CASSDSTRGYEQYF
NA TRBJ1-5 NA TRBV28 TGTGCCAGCAGCCTGAATGAGCCCCAGCATTTT CASSLNEPQHF
few TRBJ2-7 TRBD1 TRBV4-1 TGCGCCAGCAGCCAAGAGGGGACAGGGGGTTCCTACGAGCAGTACTTC CASSQEGTGGSYEQYF
few TRBJ2-2 NA TRBV6-2/TRBV6-3 TGTGCCAGCGCTGGCAGCAAGGAGGTTGATTTTGCGAACACCGGGGAGCTGTTTTTT CASAGSKEVDFANTGELFF
few TRBJ1-1 NA TRBV7-3 TGTGCCAGCAGGACGAACTGGTGGACGGTGAACACTGAAGCTTTCTTT CASRTNWWTVNTEAFF
NA TRBJ2-1 NA TRBV24-1 TGTGCCACCAGCCAAGAGGTCAGGGCGCGTATTGTAGCTTTGGGTGAGCAGTTCTTC CATSQEVRARIVALGEQFF
few TRBJ2-1 TRBD1 TRBV20-1 TGCAGTGCAATCAGGACAGGGGGGAACAATGAGCAGTTCTTC CSAIRTGGNNEQFF
NA TRBJ2-6 NA TRBV6-1 TGTGCCAGCAGCCCCACTTCATCTGGGGCCAACGTCCTGACTTTC CASSPTSSGANVLTF
NA TRBJ2-1 TRBD2 TRBV12-3/TRBV12-4 TGTGCCAGCAGTCACTCTAGCGGGAGGGCCTTTGAGCAGTTCTTC CASSHSSGRAFEQFF
many TRBJ2-2 NA TRBV12-3/TRBV12-4 TGTGCCAGCAGTCGACGGAGCGGGGAGCTGTTTTTT CASSRRSGELFF
few TRBJ2-1 NA TRBV12-3/TRBV12-4 TGTGCCAGCAGTCCCAGACTGATTAATGAGCAGTTCTTC CASSPRLINEQFF
NA TRBJ2-1 TRBD2 TRBV11-2 TGTGCCAGCAGCTTACGACTAGCGGGAGCGGGAAATGAGCAGTTCTTC CASSLRLAGAGNEQFF
NA TRBJ2-7 NA TRBV15 TGTGCCACCAGCATCACAGGGTTTTCCTACGAGCAGTACTTC CATSITGFSYEQYF
NA TRBJ1-2 NA TRBV6-6 TGTGCCAGCAGTTACTCGGCACCAGATGGCTACACCTTC CASSYSAPDGYTF
NA TRBJ1-2 NA TRBV4-2 TGTGCCAGCCAAGGGGATGGCTACACCTTC CASQGDGYTF
many TRBJ2-1 NA TRBV18 TGTGCCAGCTCACCGACAGACTCCTACAATGAGCAGTTCTTC CASSPTDSYNEQFF